Sequencing of this T cell receptor (beta chain) was carried out in a study of T cell changes during pregnancy in multiple sclerosis. The V gene lost 0 bases and the J gene lost 4 bases, with 9 bases spanning the gap. Germline lookup yields CDR1 MNHEY and CDR2 SVGAGI. The CDR3 runs to 15 residues. Clones were read by immunoSEQ multiplex PCR, and TCRdb kept only the in-frame ones, dropping some. The sample has roughly 89,000 clones; about 94% are singletons. Sample: peripheral blood, taken after pregnancy. The receptor's source is a female donor in good health, enrolled as a control in a pregnancy study. The chain links TRBV6-5 to TRBJ1-4; unclear D gene. This CDR3 reads CASSYSPVGNEKLFF. The CDR3 nucleotides read TGTGCCAGCAGTTACTCGCCGGTCGGTAATGAAAAACTGTTTTTT.